Listed below are T cell receptor beta chains from one sample, sequenced in a study of vaccination and CD4 T cells after COVID-19. Each CDR3 protein is one row after TCRdb ran MiXCR on the PCR reads. The sample records roughly 14,000 distinct CDR3 sequences, around 48% being singletons. Their antigens remain unidentified. Sequencing was performed on CD4+ T cells from blood, cultured in vitro, taken before SARS-CoV-2 vaccination. Receptors were obtained from a human donor who had recovered from COVID-19. Both conserved end residues are trimmed from each CDR3.

v_call cdr3_length cdr3_aa
TRBV7-6 13 ASSLSTGTIGPLH
TRBV11-2 9 ASSQQETQY
TRBV28 11 ASSDWGPGELF
TRBV5-1 16 ASSLGGLAGERRDTQY
TRBV6-1 14 ASSERGQVRSYEQY
TRBV24-1 11 ATSAQFTDTQY
TRBV30 14 AWSHRVPGSQETQY
TRBV12-3/TRBV12-4 13 ASSFGPSSGNTIY
TRBV7-2 15 ASSLVGQGAPNEKLF
TRBV2 12 ASSESFGNQPQH
TRBV7-2 12 ASSLEAGPGTQY
TRBV6-2/TRBV6-3 13 ASSYLQGRNQPQH
TRBV6-1 13 ASSRTFYSGNTIY
TRBV27 13 ASIRSLGRDYEQY
TRBV2 12 ASSGEAGGETQY
TRBV6-1 10 ASSRDLNTIY